This TCR beta chain was captured in a study of blood T cell repertoires in COVID-19. About the research overall: Samples taken during acute and convalescent COVID-19 were collected in the United States, Italy and Spain. Sources were T cells, B-cell-depleted T cells, or PBMCs; the material itself was cDNA or gDNA.

The authors' processing: Amplifying reference gene primers gave estimates of nucleated cell counts. Libraries were prepared by immunoSEQ multiplex PCR; TCRdb keeps only in-frame clonotypes and omits some of them. The V and J calls and the clone size are those of that table, but D and trimming were determined from the DNA. Of nearly 300,000 clones in the sample, around 89% are singletons; the top ten hold 5.5% to 8%. The CDR3 contains 12 residues. V was cut by 4 bases and J by 4 bases, with 6 bases left in between. Germline CDR1 and CDR2: SGDLS and YYNGEE. The V call is TRBV9, the J call TRBJ2-1; D is undetermined. Sequences were obtained from peripheral blood. The TCR was taken from a woman aged 30 to 39 who had recovered from COVID-19. The CDR3 coding sequence is TGTGCCAGCAGCTTACGGTACAATGAGCAGTTCTTC. It is translated as CASSLRYNEQFF.